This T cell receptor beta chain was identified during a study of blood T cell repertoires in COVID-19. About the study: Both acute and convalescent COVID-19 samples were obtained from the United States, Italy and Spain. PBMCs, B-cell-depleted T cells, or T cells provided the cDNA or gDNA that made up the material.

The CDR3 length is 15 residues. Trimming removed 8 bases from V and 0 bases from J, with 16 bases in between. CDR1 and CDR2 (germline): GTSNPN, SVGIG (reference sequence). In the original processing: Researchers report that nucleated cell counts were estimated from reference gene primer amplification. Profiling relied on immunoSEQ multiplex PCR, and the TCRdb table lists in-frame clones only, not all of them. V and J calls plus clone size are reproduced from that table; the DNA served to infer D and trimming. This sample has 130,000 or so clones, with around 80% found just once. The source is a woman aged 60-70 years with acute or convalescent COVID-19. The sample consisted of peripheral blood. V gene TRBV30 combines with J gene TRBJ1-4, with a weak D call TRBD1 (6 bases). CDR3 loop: CAGTGTAATNEKLFF. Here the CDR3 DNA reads TGTGCCGGCACAGGGACGGCCGCAACTAATGAAAAACTGTTTTTT. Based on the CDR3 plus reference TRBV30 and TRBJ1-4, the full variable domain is SQTIHQWPATLVQPVGSPLSLECTVEGTSNPNLYWYRQAAGRGLQLLFYSVGIGQISSEVPQNLSASRPQDRQFILSSKKLLLSDSGFYLCAGTGTAATNEKLFFGSGTQLSVL.